This TCR beta chain was sequenced during a study of T-cell memory formation after mild COVID-19. Looking at the study overall: Across donors, TCR clusters were largely donor specific. Study-level results: Clones that contracted from day 15 to 85 were balanced CD4/CD8, while later expanders leaned CD4+. Memory cells collected pre-infection included some clones that later responded, suggesting cross-reactive memory joined.

Trimming stripped 1 base from V and 2 bases from J, with 11 bases between. The CDR3 length is 15 residues. Germline CDR1 is DFQATT and CDR2 is SNEGSKA (reference sequence). A remark on this clonotype: Its specificity is not known.

Constant-segment primers were used for 5'RACE, and the resulting TCR alpha and TCR beta cDNA libraries carried sample barcodes and UMIs. One entry per CDR3 protein, called by TCRdb with MiXCR from the 5' RACE reads. The data contain fewer than 600,000 distinct CDR3 sequences, about 20% of them singletons. This receptor was identified in an adult woman who had mild COVID-19 (a few samples of this study predate the infection). Cell type and time point are not known. The gene calls are TRBV20-1 and TRBJ2-2; D gene unclear. The sequencing sample was made of PBMCs or a T cell subset sorted from them (not recorded which). The CDR3 region is CSARVRHLNTGELFF. The CDR3 coding sequence is TGCAGTGCTAGAGTCAGACACCTTAACACCGGGGAGCTGTTTTTT.